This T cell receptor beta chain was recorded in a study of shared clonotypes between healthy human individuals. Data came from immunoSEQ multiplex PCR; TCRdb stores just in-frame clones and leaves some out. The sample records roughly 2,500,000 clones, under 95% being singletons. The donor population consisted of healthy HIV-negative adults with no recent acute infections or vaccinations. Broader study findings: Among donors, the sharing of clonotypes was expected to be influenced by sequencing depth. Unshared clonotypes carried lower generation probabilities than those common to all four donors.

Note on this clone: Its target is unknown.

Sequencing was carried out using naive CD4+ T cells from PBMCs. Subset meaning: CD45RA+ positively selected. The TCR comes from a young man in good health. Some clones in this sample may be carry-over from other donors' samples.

The CDR3, as DNA: TGTGCCAGCAGCTTGGGCAGGGAGATCTACGAGCAGTACTTC. This encodes CASSLGREIYEQYF. The rearrangement uses TRBV7-2 and TRBJ2-7; the D gene could be TRBD1 or TRBD2 (5 bases each). Germline V lookup: CDR1 SGHTA, CDR2 FQGNSA. The CDR3 has 14 amino acids. V was clipped by 3 bases and J by 3 bases, with 12 bases between them.